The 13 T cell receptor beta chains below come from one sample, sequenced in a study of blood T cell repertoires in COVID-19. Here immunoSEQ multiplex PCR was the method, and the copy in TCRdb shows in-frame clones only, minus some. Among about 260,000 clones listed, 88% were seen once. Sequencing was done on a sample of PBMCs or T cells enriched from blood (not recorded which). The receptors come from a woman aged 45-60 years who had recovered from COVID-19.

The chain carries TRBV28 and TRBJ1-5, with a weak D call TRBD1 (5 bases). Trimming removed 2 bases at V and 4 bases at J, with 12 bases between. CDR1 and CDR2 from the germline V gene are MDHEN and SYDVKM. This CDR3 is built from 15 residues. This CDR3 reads CASSLSAAGNQPQHF. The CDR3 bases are TGTGCCAGCAGTTTAAGCGCGGCAGGGAATCAGCCCCAGCATTTT.

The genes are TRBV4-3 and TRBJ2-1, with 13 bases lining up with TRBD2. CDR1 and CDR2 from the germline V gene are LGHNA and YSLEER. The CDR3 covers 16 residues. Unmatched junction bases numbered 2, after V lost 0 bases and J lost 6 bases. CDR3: CASSQDRLAGGNEQFF. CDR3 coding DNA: TGCGCCAGCAGCCAAGATCGACTAGCGGGAGGCAATGAGCAGTTCTTC.

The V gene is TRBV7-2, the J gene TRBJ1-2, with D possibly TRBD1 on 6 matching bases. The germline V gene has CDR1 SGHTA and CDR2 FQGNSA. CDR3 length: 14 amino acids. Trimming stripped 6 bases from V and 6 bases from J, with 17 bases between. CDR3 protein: CASRGFEGGDGYTF. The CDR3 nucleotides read TGTGCCAGCAGGGGCTTCGAAGGGGGGGATGGCTACACCTTC.

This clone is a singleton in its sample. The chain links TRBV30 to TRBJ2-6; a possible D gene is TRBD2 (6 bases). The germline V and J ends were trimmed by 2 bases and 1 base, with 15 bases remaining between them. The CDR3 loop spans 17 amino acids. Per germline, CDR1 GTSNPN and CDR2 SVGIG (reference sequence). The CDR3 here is CAWSTGTVRSGANVLTF. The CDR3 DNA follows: TGTGCCTGGAGTACCGGGACTGTAAGATCTGGGGCCAACGTCCTGACTTTC. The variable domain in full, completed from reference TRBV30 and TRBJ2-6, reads SQTIHQWPATLVQPVGSPLSLECTVEGTSNPNLYWYRQAAGRGLQLLFYSVGIGQISSEVPQNLSASRPQDRQFILSSKKLLLSDSGFYLCAWSTGTVRSGANVLTFGAGSRLTVL.

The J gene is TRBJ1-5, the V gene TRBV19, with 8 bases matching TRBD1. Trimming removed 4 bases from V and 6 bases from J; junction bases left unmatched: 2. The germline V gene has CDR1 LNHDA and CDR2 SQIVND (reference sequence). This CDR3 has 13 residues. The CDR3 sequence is CASSKQGVQPQHF. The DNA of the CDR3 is TGTGCCAGTAGTAAACAGGGGGTTCAGCCCCAGCATTTT.

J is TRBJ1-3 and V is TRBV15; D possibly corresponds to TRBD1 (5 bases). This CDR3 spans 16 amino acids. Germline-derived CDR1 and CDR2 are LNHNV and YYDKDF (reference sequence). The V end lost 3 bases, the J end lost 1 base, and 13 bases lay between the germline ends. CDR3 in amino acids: CATSSSSGWSGNTIYF. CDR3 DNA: TGTGCCACCAGCAGTTCGTCAGGGTGGTCTGGAAACACCATATATTTT.

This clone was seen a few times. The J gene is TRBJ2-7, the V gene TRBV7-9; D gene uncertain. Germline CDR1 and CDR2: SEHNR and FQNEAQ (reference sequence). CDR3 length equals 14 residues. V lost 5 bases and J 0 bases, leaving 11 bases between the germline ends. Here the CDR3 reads CASSITPDSYEQYF. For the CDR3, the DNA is TGTGCCAGCAGCATTACACCCGACTCCTACGAGCAGTACTTC.

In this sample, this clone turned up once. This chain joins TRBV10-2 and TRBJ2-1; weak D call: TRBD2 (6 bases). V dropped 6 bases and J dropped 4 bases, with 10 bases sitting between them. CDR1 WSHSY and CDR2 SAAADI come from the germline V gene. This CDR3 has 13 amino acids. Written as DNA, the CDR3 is TGCGCCAGCAGGCCGGGACTTTACAATGAGCAGTTCTTC. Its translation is CASRPGLYNEQFF.

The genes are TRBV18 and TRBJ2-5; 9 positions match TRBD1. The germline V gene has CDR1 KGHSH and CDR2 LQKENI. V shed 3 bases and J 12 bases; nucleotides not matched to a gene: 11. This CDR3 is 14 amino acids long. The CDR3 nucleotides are TGTGCCAGCTCACCCTCCGGGACAGGGCTTGCCGAGTACTTC. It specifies CASSPSGTGLAEYF.

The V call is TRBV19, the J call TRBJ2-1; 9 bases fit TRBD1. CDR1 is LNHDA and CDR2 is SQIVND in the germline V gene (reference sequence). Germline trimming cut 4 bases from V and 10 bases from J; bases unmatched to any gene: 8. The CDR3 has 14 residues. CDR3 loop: CASSKGQGLWEQFF. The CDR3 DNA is TGTGCCAGTAGTAAGGGACAGGGTTTATGGGAGCAGTTCTTC.

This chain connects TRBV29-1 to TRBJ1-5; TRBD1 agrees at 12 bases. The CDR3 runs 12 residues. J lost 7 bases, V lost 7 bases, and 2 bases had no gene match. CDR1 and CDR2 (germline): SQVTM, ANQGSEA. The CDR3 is CSAGTGGQPQHF. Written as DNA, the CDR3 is TGCAGCGCAGGGACAGGGGGCCAGCCCCAGCATTTT.

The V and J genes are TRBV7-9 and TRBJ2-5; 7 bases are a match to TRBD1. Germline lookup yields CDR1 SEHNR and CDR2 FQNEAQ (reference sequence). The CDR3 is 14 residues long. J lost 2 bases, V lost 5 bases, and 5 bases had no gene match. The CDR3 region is CASSVGQAQETQYF. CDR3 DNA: TGTGCCAGCAGCGTAGGACAGGCACAAGAGACCCAGTACTTC.

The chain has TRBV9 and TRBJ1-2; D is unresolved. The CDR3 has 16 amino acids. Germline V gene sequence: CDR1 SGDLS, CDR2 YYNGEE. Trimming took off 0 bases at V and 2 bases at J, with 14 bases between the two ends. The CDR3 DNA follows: TGTGCCAGCAGCGTAGTCTCTCCGGGTGCAAACTATGGCTACACCTTC. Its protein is CASSVVSPGANYGYTF.